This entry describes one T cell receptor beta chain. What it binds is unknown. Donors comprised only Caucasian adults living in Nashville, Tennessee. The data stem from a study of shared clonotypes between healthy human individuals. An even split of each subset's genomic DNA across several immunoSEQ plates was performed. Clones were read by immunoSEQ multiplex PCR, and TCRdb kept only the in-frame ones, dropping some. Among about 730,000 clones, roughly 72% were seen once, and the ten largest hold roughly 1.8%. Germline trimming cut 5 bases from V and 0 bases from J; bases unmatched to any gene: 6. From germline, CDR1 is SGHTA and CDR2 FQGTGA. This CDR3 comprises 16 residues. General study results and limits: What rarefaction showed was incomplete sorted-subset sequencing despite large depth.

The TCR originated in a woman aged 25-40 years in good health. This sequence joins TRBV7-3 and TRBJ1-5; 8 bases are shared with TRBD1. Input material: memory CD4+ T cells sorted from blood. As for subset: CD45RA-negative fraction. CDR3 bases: TGTGCCAGCAGCCCTACAGGGGGGTATAGCAATCAGCCCCAGCATTTT. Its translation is CASSPTGGYSNQPQHF.